These 15 T cell receptor beta chains originate from one sample sequenced in a study of regulatory T cells in long-lasting Graves disease. The time point: newly diagnosed GD, antithyroid drugs for less than 3 months. Extracted PBMC RNA gave rise to the TCR library. In building TCR beta libraries, iRepertoire HTBI primers were used together with Arm-PCR of CDR3 regions. From the multiplex PCR reads, TCRdb called clonotypes with MiXCR, one entry per CDR3 protein. The sample shows 500,000 or so distinct CDR3 sequences, around 15% of them seen only once. The same sample was also used in a study of T cells in Graves' hyperthyroidism and ophthalmopathy.

The input for sequencing was peripheral blood mononuclear cells (PBMCs), taken at new diagnosis, from a patient treated with antithyroid drugs. The receptors were gathered from a man aged 40-49 years with Graves disease.

The gene calls are TRBV24-1 and TRBJ2-3; D may be TRBD2 (5 bases). CDR3 size: 14 residues. Germline V gives CDR1 KGHDR, CDR2 SFDVKD. The ends were cut back, 4 bases at V and 5 bases at J, with 12 bases in the middle. The chain's CDR3 is CATSDPPEVDTQYF. CDR3 DNA: TGTGCCACCAGTGACCCCCCGGAGGTAGATACGCAGTATTTT.

The sample holds many counts of this clonotype. The J gene is TRBJ1-4, the V gene TRBV5-1; no clear D gene. CDR3 length: 14 amino acids. Looked up from germline, CDR1 is SGHRS and CDR2 is YFSETQ. Trimming took off 0 bases at V and 8 bases at J, with 11 bases between the two ends. The CDR3 coding sequence is TGCGCCAGCAGCTTGGGGGGAATTCGCGAAAAACTGTTTTTT. It yields the protein CASSLGGIREKLFF.

The chain is built from TRBV24-1 and TRBJ2-7; D is ambiguous. The CDR3 is made up of 13 amino acids. CDR1 and CDR2 from the germline V gene are KGHDR and SFDVKD. The V and J ends lost 4 bases and 3 bases respectively, with 9 bases between them. CDR3 residues: CATSDPPGYEQYF. The CDR3 DNA reads TGTGCCACCAGTGACCCACCCGGCTACGAGCAGTACTTC.

This clonotype was seen only a few times. Just one base apart from a much larger clone, this may be a read error. The chain is built from TRBV11-2 and TRBJ2-7; tentative D call: TRBD2 (6 bases). Germline V gene sequence: CDR1 SGHAT, CDR2 FQNNGV. The CDR3 has 13 residues. The CDR3, as DNA: TGTGCCAGCAGCTTGGAGGGTTTAAACGAGCGGTACTTC. Its protein product is CASSLEGLNERYF. Filled out from reference TRBV11-2 and TRBJ2-7, the complete variable domain reads EAGVAQSPRYKIIEKRQSVAFWCNPISGHATLYWYQQILGQGPKLLIQFQNNGVVDDSQLPKDRFSAERLKGVDSTLKIQPAKLEDSAVYLCASSLEGLNERYFGPGTRLTVT.

V and J are TRBV3-1 and TRBJ1-2; D not resolved. Germline CDR1 reads LGHDT; CDR2 reads YNNKEL (reference sequence). V dropped 0 bases and J dropped 5 bases, with 22 bases sitting between them. The CDR3 contains 18 residues. The CDR3 sequence is CASSQEFSGGRTRYGYTF. In nucleotides, the CDR3 is TGTGCCAGCAGCCAAGAATTCTCAGGTGGGCGGACCAGATATGGCTACACCTTC. The full variable domain, rest sourced from reference TRBV3-1 and TRBJ1-2, is DTAVSQTPKYLVTQMGNDKSIKCEQNLGHDTMYWYKQDSKKFLKIMFSYNNKELIINETVPNRFSPKSPDKAHLNLHINSLELGDSAVYFCASSQEFSGGRTRYGYTFGSGTRLTVV.

This clonotype occurred a few times. The V call is TRBV7-3, the J call TRBJ2-2; TRBD2 agrees at 8 bases. The CDR3 has 20 amino acids. Germline lookup yields CDR1 SGHTA and CDR2 FQGTGA. V was clipped by 2 bases and J by 4 bases; unmatched bases: 18. This CDR3 reads CASSLDSTSGITRGTGELFF. The CDR3 nucleotides are TGTGCCAGCAGCTTAGATTCAACTAGCGGAATCACCCGAGGCACCGGGGAGCTGTTTTTT.

This chain joins TRBV4-2 and TRBJ1-4; TRBD1 might be the D (6 bases). Germline CDR1 reads LGHNA; CDR2 reads YNFKEQ. With 0 bases removed from V and 0 bases from J, the gap between germline ends came to 20 bases. The CDR3 covers 20 residues. CDR3: CASSQEGWGDTVATNEKLFF. CDR3 nucleotides: TGTGCCAGCAGCCAAGAAGGTTGGGGGGACACCGTTGCAACTAATGAAAAACTGTTTTTT.

This clonotype was detected only a few times. The V call is TRBV7-9, the J call TRBJ1-6; D ambiguous. The germline CDR1 and CDR2 sequences are SEHNR and FQNEAQ (reference sequence). Trimming stripped 5 bases from V and 0 bases from J, with 11 bases between. This CDR3 has 16 amino acids. This CDR3 reads CASSKSSPSYNSPLHF. The CDR3 DNA is TGTGCCAGCAGCAAGTCATCCCCCTCCTATAATTCACCCCTCCACTTT.

The rearrangement uses TRBV4-1 and TRBJ2-7, with a tentative D call TRBD2 (7 bases). Germline V lookup: CDR1 MGHRA, CDR2 YSYEKL. The V and J ends lost 1 base and 6 bases respectively, with 16 bases between them. The CDR3 has 15 amino acids. CDR3 loop: CASSQVGGAILEQYF. CDR3 nucleotide sequence: TGCGCCAGCAGCCAAGTTGGGGGGGCTATCCTCGAGCAGTACTTC.

This clonotype was seen repeatedly, ten times or more. The chain uses TRBV11-2 and TRBJ2-1; 12 bases match TRBD2. CDR3 length: 15 amino acids. Losses at the gene ends were 5 bases for V and 9 bases for J; bases not matched to a gene: 8. Germline CDR1 reads SGHAT; CDR2 reads FQNNGV. The CDR3, as DNA: TGTGCCAGCAGCCCGACTAGCGGGAGTAGTTCTGAGCAGTTCTTC. This sequence encodes CASSPTSGSSSEQFF.

The table lists this clonotype with many counts. CDR3 amino acids: CATSDYRDTNYEQYF. For the CDR3, the DNA is TGTGCCACCAGTGATTACCGGGACACTAACTACGAGCAGTACTTC. The chain combines TRBV24-1 with TRBJ2-7; TRBD1 is a possible D gene (6 bases). The CDR3 has 15 residues. The V and J ends lost 2 bases and 3 bases respectively, with 13 bases between them. Germline V gives CDR1 KGHDR, CDR2 SFDVKD.

This sequence joins TRBV28 and TRBJ1-1; 12 positions match TRBD1. The CDR3 extends over 16 amino acids. With V trimmed by 6 bases and J by 3 bases, 8 bases remained unmatched. Germline values: CDR1 MDHEN, CDR2 SYDVKM. CDR3 coding DNA: TGTGCCAGCAGAGCCGGGACAGGGGGCCCGGACACTGAAGCTTTCTTT. It encodes CASRAGTGGPDTEAFF. The variable domain in full, with the rest retrieved from reference TRBV28 and TRBJ1-1, is DVKVTQSSRYLVKRTGEKVFLECVQDMDHENMFWYRQDPGLGLRLIYFSYDVKMKEKGDIPEGYSVSREKKERFSLILESASTNQTSMYLCASRAGTGGPDTEAFFGQGTRLTVV.

This clonotype has ten or more counts. V is TRBV3-1 and J is TRBJ2-7; D is perhaps TRBD1 (5 bases). Germline CDR1 and CDR2: LGHDT and YNNKEL (reference sequence). The V end lost 2 bases, the J end lost 3 bases, and 11 bases lay between the germline ends. CDR3 length: 14 amino acids. The chain's CDR3 is CASSQKQENYEQYF. CDR3 sequence (DNA): TGTGCCAGCAGCCAAAAACAGGAGAACTACGAGCAGTACTTC.

This clonotype was detected a few times. Given a much more abundant clone one base away, this may be a read error. The chain employs TRBV12-3 or TRBV12-4 and TRBJ2-7; 7 positions agree with TRBD1. The CDR3 is 14 amino acids. The DNA of the CDR3 is TGTGCCAGCACACCGGGACAGACCTCCTACGAGCAGCACTTC. This gives the protein CASTPGQTSYEQHF.

The chain couples TRBV7-9 to TRBJ2-1; D is perhaps TRBD2 (6 bases). CDR3 length equals 17 residues. V was cut by 5 bases and J by 0 bases, with 17 bases left in between. CDR1 and CDR2 (germline): SEHNR, FQNEAQ (reference sequence). The CDR3 reads CASSPSGLTRSYNEQFF. CDR3 DNA: TGTGCCAGCAGCCCCTCCGGACTAACCCGCTCCTACAATGAGCAGTTCTTC.